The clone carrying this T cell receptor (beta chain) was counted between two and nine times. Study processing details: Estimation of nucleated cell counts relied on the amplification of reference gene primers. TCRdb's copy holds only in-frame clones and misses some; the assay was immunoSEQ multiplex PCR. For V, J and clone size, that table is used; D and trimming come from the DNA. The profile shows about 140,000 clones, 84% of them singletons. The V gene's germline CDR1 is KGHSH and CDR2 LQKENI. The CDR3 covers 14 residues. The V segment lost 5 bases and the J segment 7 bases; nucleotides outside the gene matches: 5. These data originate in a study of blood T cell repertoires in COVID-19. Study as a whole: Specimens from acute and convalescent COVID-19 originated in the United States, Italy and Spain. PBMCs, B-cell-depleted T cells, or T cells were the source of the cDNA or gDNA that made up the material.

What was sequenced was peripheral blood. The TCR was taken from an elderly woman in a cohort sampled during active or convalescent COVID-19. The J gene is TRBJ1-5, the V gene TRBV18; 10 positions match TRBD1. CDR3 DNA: TGTGCCAGCTCATCGACAGGGGGCTACCAGCCCCAGCATTTT. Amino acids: CASSSTGGYQPQHF. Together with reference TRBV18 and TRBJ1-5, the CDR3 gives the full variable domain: NAGVMQNPRHLVRRRGQEARLRCSPMKGHSHVYWYRQLPEEGLKFMVYLQKENIIDESGMPKERFSAEFPKEGPSILRIQQVVRGDSAAYFCASSSTGGYQPQHFGDGTRLSIL.